One and the same sample provided the 31 T cell receptor beta chains below, sequenced in a study of shared clonotypes between healthy human individuals. The table came from immunoSEQ multiplex PCR; TCRdb's copy has only in-frame clones and leaves some out. This sample has some 1,100,000 clones, with around 82% found just once. Sequencing was performed on memory CD4+ T cells from PBMCs. Subset given: CD45RA-negative fraction. These receptors were obtained from a man aged 18 to 29 in good health. Some clones in this sample may be carry-over from other donors' samples.

This clone was counted a single time. V and J are TRBV5-4 and TRBJ2-7; 9 bases fit TRBD1. J lost 1 base, V lost 4 bases, and 6 bases had no gene match. The CDR3 covers 15 residues. CDR1 SGHNT and CDR2 YYREEE come from the germline V gene (reference sequence). The CDR3 reads CASSGPGTGSYEQYF. In nucleotides, the CDR3 is TGTGCCAGCAGCGGGCCCGGGACAGGGTCCTACGAGCAGTACTTC.

The chain carries TRBV4-2 and TRBJ2-1; TRBD2 matches at 14 bases. The J segment lost 1 base and the V segment lost 4 bases, leaving 9 bases of the junction unmatched. The germline V gene has CDR1 LGHNA and CDR2 YNFKEQ. CDR3 length: 19 amino acids. The CDR3 nucleotides are TGTGCCAGCAGCCTTACCGGGACTAGCGGGAGTACGTCCTACAATGAGCAGTTCTTC. It yields the protein CASSLTGTSGSTSYNEQFF.

This chain connects TRBV14 to TRBJ2-5; D is possibly TRBD2 (6 bases). V lost 1 base and J 1 base, leaving 7 bases between the germline ends. The CDR3 sequence is 14 residues long. CDR1 is SGHDN and CDR2 is FVKESK in the germline V gene. CDR3 loop: CASSQGGGQETQYF. In nucleotides, the CDR3 is TGTGCCAGCAGCCAAGGGGGAGGCCAAGAGACCCAGTACTTC.

This CDR3 reads CATRRGGGYNEQFF. The DNA of the CDR3 is TGTGCTACCCGGCGGGGAGGGGGCTACAATGAGCAGTTCTTC. The gene calls are TRBV30 and TRBJ2-1, with D possibly being TRBD2 (7 bases). CDR1 and CDR2 from the germline V gene are GTSNPN and SVGIG (reference sequence). The CDR3 totals 14 residues.

The chain joins TRBV7-6 to TRBJ2-1; D ambiguous. The ends were cut back, 5 bases at V and 12 bases at J, with 14 bases in the middle. The CDR3 consists of 12 residues. The germline V gene encodes CDR1 SGHVS and CDR2 FNYEAQ. For the CDR3, the DNA is TGTGCCAGCAGCCAGAGACGGAGCGCGCAGTTCTTC. Amino acids: CASSQRRSAQFF.

V usage is TRBV4-2 and J usage is TRBJ2-2; 9 nucleotides agree with TRBD1. Germline CDR1 LGHNA, CDR2 YNFKEQ. With V trimmed by 6 bases and J by 5 bases, 7 bases remained unmatched. This CDR3 spans 15 amino acids. CDR3 DNA: TGTGCCAGCAGTGCATGGACAGGGGATACCGGGGAGCTGTTTTTT. Translated: CASSAWTGDTGELFF.

The rearrangement links TRBV7-9 to TRBJ1-1, with D possibly matching TRBD1 (5 bases). The CDR3 has 17 amino acids. CDR1 is SEHNR, CDR2 FQNEAQ, per germline (reference sequence). V was clipped by 1 base and J by 0 bases, with 15 bases between them. CDR3 coding DNA: TGTGCCAGCAGCTTAGACGACCCCACAGGCCTGAACACTGAAGCTTTCTTT. Its protein product is CASSLDDPTGLNTEAFF. Full variable domain (missing parts from reference TRBV7-9 and TRBJ1-1): DTGVSQNPRHKITKRGQNVTFRCDPISEHNRLYWYRQTLGQGPEFLTYFQNEAQLEKSRLLSDRFSAERPKGSFSTLEIQRTEQGDSAMYLCASSLDDPTGLNTEAFFGQGTRLTVV.

The V and J genes are TRBV28 and TRBJ1-5; TRBD1 aligns across 8 bases. V lost 6 bases, J lost 6 bases, and 10 bases stayed unmatched. Germline loops: CDR1 MDHEN, CDR2 SYDVKM. The CDR3 has 15 amino acids. CDR3 loop: CASRESGGEGQPQHF. Written as DNA, the CDR3 is TGTGCCAGCAGGGAATCAGGGGGCGAGGGTCAGCCCCAGCATTTT.

The chain recombines TRBV5-8 with TRBJ2-2, with a weak D call TRBD2 (6 bases). Between the trimmed V and J ends, which lost 5 bases and 4 bases, there was a span of 15 bases. Germline V CDR1 and CDR2: SGHTS, YDEGEE. The CDR3 sequence is 15 residues long. The CDR3 DNA is TGTGCCAGCAGTAACGGGAGAGCGGGCACCGGGGAGCTGTTTTTT. Translation gives CASSNGRAGTGELFF.

V usage is TRBV10-3 and J usage is TRBJ2-7; TRBD1 or TRBD2 may be the D gene (5 bases each). CDR1 is ENHRY and CDR2 is SYGVKD in the germline V gene. Trimming shortened V by 10 bases and J by 5 bases, and 21 bases separated the two germline ends. The CDR3 is 14 residues long. This chain's CDR3 is CATTGGGRPNEQYF. The CDR3, as DNA: TGTGCCACCACCGGTGGGGGACGGCCTAACGAGCAGTACTTC.

This clone has only a few counts. V and J are TRBV5-4 and TRBJ1-2, with TRBD1 as a possible D gene (5 bases). There are 15 residues in the CDR3. Trimming removed 3 bases from V and 4 bases from J, with 16 bases in between. CDR1 SGHNT and CDR2 YYREEE come from the germline V gene (reference sequence). The CDR3 DNA reads TGTGCCAGCAGCTCGAAAGCGAGGGGCTTCTATGGCTACACCTTC. This gives the protein CASSSKARGFYGYTF.

The V and J genes are TRBV18 and TRBJ2-1, with D unresolved. The V and J ends lost 1 base and 6 bases respectively, with 13 bases between them. The CDR3 consists of 15 residues. Germline loops: CDR1 KGHSH, CDR2 LQKENI. The CDR3 protein is CASSPQVVTGNEQFF. The CDR3 coding sequence is TGTGCCAGCTCACCACAGGTGGTTACGGGCAATGAGCAGTTCTTC.

This CDR3 reads CASSLVSSGANVLTF. In nucleotides, the CDR3 is TGTGCCAGCAGCTTGGTTTCCTCGGGGGCCAACGTCCTGACTTTC. The chain is built from TRBV5-4 and TRBJ2-6; D call uncertain. Germline lookup yields CDR1 SGHNT and CDR2 YYREEE (reference sequence). This CDR3 region has 15 residues. The ends were cut back, 0 bases at V and 4 bases at J, with 8 bases in the middle. The whole variable domain, remainder taken from reference TRBV5-4 and TRBJ2-6, is ETGVTQSPTHLIKTRGQQVTLRCSSQSGHNTVSWYQQALGQGPQFIFQYYREEENGRGNFPPRFSGLQFPNYSSELNVNALELDDSALYLCASSLVSSGANVLTFGAGSRLTVL.

This chain joins TRBV7-2 and TRBJ2-7; D gene ambiguous. This CDR3 has 15 residues. The germline gives CDR1 SGHTA, CDR2 FQGNSA. Trimming removed 1 base from V and 2 bases from J, with 12 bases in between. CDR3 nucleotides: TGTGCCAGCAGCTTAGAGTCCGGGCCAACCTACGAGCAGTACTTC. It specifies CASSLESGPTYEQYF. Variable domain in full (rest from reference TRBV7-2 and TRBJ2-7): GAGVSQSPSNKVTEKGKDVELRCDPISGHTALYWYRQSLGQGLEFLIYFQGNSAPDKSGLPSDRFSAERTGGSVSTLTIQRTQQEDSAVYLCASSLESGPTYEQYFGPGTRLTVT.

The V call is TRBV28, the J call TRBJ2-3, with D unclear. The germline V and J ends were trimmed by 3 bases and 10 bases, with 11 bases remaining between them. There are 12 residues in the CDR3. CDR1 and CDR2 (germline): MDHEN, SYDVKM. The CDR3 bases are TGTGCCAGCAGTTTCAACCTAGGAGCGCAGTATTTT. This codes for CASSFNLGAQYF.

The chain uses TRBV7-2 and TRBJ2-1; D is possibly TRBD2 (6 bases). This CDR3 contains 15 residues. Trimming cost V 7 bases and J 10 bases, with 23 bases left between them. CDR1 is SGHTA and CDR2 is FQGNSA in the germline V gene. CDR3 sequence: CASILTPAPGREQFF. The CDR3 DNA is TGTGCCAGCATCCTTACCCCGGCCCCTGGGAGGGAGCAGTTCTTC.

V usage is TRBV6-6 and J usage is TRBJ2-7; 8 nucleotides match TRBD2. CDR1 MNHNY and CDR2 SVGAGI come from the germline V gene (reference sequence). Trimming took 2 bases from V and 2 from J; bases not matched to a gene: 5. The CDR3 runs 15 residues. CDR3 in amino acids: CASSYQTSGTYEQYF. CDR3 coding DNA: TGTGCCAGCAGTTACCAAACTAGCGGAACCTACGAGCAGTACTTC.

The chain couples TRBV6-6 to TRBJ2-1, with D perhaps TRBD1 (5 bases). This CDR3 is built from 15 residues. Trimming removed 4 bases at V and 2 bases at J, with 12 bases between. Per the germline V gene, CDR1 is MNHNY and CDR2 is SVGAGI (reference sequence). The DNA for the CDR3 is TGTGCCAGCAGTTTATCAGGGTGGACCTACAATGAGCAGTTCTTC. Encoded protein: CASSLSGWTYNEQFF.

As concerns this clone: Other DNA variants within this sample encode the same CDR3. V gene TRBV2 combines with J gene TRBJ2-7, with no clear D. The CDR3 length is 12 residues. Germline assignment: CDR1 SNHLY and CDR2 FYNNEI. Trimming shortened V by 4 bases and J by 0 bases, and 4 bases separated the two germline ends. The CDR3 spells CASSASSYEQYF. The CDR3 DNA reads TGTGCCAGCAGTGCAAGCTCCTACGAGCAGTACTTC.

This chain uses TRBV9 with TRBJ2-7, with D hard to call. In germline, CDR1 is SGDLS, CDR2 YYNGEE. The CDR3 consists of 15 residues. Trimming took 0 bases from V and 6 from J, leaving 16 bases between them. The CDR3 is CASSVAAAPSSEQYF. For the CDR3, the DNA is TGTGCCAGCAGCGTAGCGGCTGCCCCCTCATCCGAGCAGTACTTC. Using reference TRBV9 and TRBJ2-7 for the parts outside the CDR3, the full variable domain is DSGVTQTPKHLITATGQRVTLRCSPRSGDLSVYWYQQSLDQGLQFLIQYYNGEERAKGNILERFSAQQFPDLHSELNLSSLELGDSALYFCASSVAAAPSSEQYFGPGTRLTVT.

The DNA of the CDR3 is TGCGCCAGCAGCTTGACCCCGCTAGCGGGAGGTGGAGAGACCCAGTACTTC. The encoded protein is CASSLTPLAGGGETQYF. The chain recombines TRBV5-1 with TRBJ2-5; 11 nucleotides match TRBD2. CDR1 and CDR2 (germline): SGHRS, YFSETQ. CDR3 length: 17 residues. V shed 1 base, J shed 4 bases, and the junction held 9 bases outside the gene matches.

The CDR3 loop reads CASSLDRGIFYGYTF. The CDR3 region has the DNA TGTGCCAGCAGCTTAGACAGGGGTATTTTTTATGGCTACACCTTC. This chain links TRBV11-2 with TRBJ1-2; a weak D match, TRBD1 (6 bases). V lost 0 bases, J lost 5 bases, and 13 bases lay in between. The germline V gene has CDR1 SGHAT and CDR2 FQNNGV. CDR3 length equals 15 residues.

The chain uses TRBV2 and TRBJ2-5, with 11 positions matching TRBD2. V was clipped by 2 bases and J by 5 bases; unmatched bases: 10. The V gene's germline CDR1 is SNHLY and CDR2 FYNNEI. This CDR3 contains 17 residues. As DNA, the CDR3 is TGTGCCAGCAGTGAAATGGGACTAGCGGTTCGGGGGGAGACCCAGTACTTC. It translates to CASSEMGLAVRGETQYF.

This clone was observed once. This chain links TRBV6-1 with TRBJ2-1; 9 bases are a match to TRBD2. The CDR3 is 17 residues long. In germline, CDR1 is MNHNS, CDR2 SASEGT. The V gene end was trimmed by 2 bases and the J gene end by 0 bases; junction bases not matched to a gene: 5. The CDR3: CASSEWLAGLSYNEQFF. In nucleotides, the CDR3 is TGTGCCAGCAGTGAATGGCTAGCGGGACTCTCCTACAATGAGCAGTTCTTC.

The chain is built from TRBV4-1 and TRBJ2-4; D not resolved. Germline CDR1 is MGHRA and CDR2 is YSYEKL. Trimming took off 1 base at V and 0 bases at J, with 10 bases between the two ends. The CDR3 sequence is 16 residues long. The CDR3 loop is CASSQVETEAKNIQYF. The DNA for the CDR3 is TGCGCCAGCAGCCAAGTCGAGACTGAAGCCAAAAACATTCAGTACTTC.

The chain employs TRBV5-1 and TRBJ2-1, with 15 bases fitting TRBD2. The V and J ends lost 3 bases and 8 bases, in that order; junction bases with no gene match: 6. Germline V CDR1 and CDR2: SGHRS, YFSETQ. This CDR3 contains 16 residues. The CDR3 here is CASSSGTSGRMDEQFF. In nucleotides, the CDR3 is TGCGCCAGCAGCTCAGGGACTAGCGGGAGGATGGATGAGCAGTTCTTC.

The rearrangement links TRBV7-2 to TRBJ2-2; D unclear. The germline V and J ends were trimmed by 3 bases and 3 bases, with 14 bases remaining between them. CDR3 size: 16 residues. CDR1 and CDR2 (germline): SGHTA, FQGNSA. CDR3 sequence reads: CASSFGRVRDTGELFF. The CDR3 DNA reads as TGTGCCAGCAGCTTCGGTAGGGTTAGGGACACCGGGGAGCTGTTTTTT.

The chain employs TRBV7-8 and TRBJ1-2, with unresolved D. This CDR3 is 13 amino acids long. Per germline, CDR1 SGHVS and CDR2 FQNEAQ. The V end lost 5 bases, the J end lost 2 bases, and 9 bases lay between the germline ends. CDR3 in DNA: TGTGCCAGCAGCCGCGAATTGAACTATGGCTACACCTTC. This codes for CASSRELNYGYTF.

This clone is a singleton in its sample. The V call is TRBV19, the J call TRBJ2-1; 12 bases map to TRBD1. This CDR3 has 17 amino acids. Trimming at V came to 5 bases and at J to 9 bases, leaving 14 bases not matched to a gene. Germline CDR1 reads LNHDA; CDR2 reads SQIVND (reference sequence). CDR3 amino acids: CASSSEPGQGALGEQFF. CDR3 DNA sequence: TGTGCCAGTAGTTCAGAACCGGGACAGGGGGCGCTCGGTGAGCAGTTCTTC.

This sequence joins TRBV27 and TRBJ1-2; tentative D call: TRBD1 (5 bases). Germline loops: CDR1 MNHEY, CDR2 SMNVEV (reference sequence). Trimming shortened V by 6 bases and J by 7 bases, and 15 bases separated the two germline ends. This CDR3 comprises 13 residues. DNA of the CDR3: TGTGCCAGCAGAGGATCGGGGCGCCGTGGCTACACCTTC. Translation gives CASRGSGRRGYTF.

The chain is built from TRBV6-6 and TRBJ1-2; D remains ambiguous. This CDR3 is 15 amino acids long. The ends were cut back, 5 bases at V and 0 bases at J, with 13 bases in the middle. Germline V CDR1 and CDR2: MNHNY, SVGAGI (reference sequence). The CDR3 nucleotides read TGTGCCAGCAGTCTCCTGGGGTGGGCTAACTATGGCTACACCTTC. Translated: CASSLLGWANYGYTF.